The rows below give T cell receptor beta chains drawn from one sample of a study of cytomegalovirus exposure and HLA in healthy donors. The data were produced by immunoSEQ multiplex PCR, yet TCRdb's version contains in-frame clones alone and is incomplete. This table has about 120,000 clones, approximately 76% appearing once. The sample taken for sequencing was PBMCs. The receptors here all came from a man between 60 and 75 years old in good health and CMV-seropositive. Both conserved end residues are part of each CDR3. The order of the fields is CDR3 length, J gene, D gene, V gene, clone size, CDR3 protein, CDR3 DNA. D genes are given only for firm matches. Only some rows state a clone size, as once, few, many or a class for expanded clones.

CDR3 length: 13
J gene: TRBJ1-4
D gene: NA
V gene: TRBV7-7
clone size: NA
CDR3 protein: CASSLNSNEKLFF
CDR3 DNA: TGTGCCAGCAGCTTAAACAGTAATGAAAAACTGTTTTTT

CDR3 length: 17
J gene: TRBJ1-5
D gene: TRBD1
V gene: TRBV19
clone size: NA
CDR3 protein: CASRKPLGDRGSQPQHF
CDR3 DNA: TGTGCCAGTAGGAAGCCCCTTGGGGACAGGGGCAGCCAGCCCCAGCATTTT

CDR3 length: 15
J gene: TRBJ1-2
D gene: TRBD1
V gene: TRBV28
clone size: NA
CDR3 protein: CASSLGGTGTIGYTF
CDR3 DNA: TGTGCCAGCAGCCTGGGGGGGACAGGGACGATTGGCTACACCTTC

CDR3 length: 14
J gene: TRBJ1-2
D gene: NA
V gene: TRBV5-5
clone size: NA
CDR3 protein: CASIRVPANYGYTF
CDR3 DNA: TGTGCCAGCATCCGGGTACCAGCTAACTATGGCTACACCTTC

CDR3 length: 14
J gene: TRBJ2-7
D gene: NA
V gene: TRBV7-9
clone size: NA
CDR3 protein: CASSSRQDSYEQYF
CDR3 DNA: TGTGCCAGCAGCTCCAGACAGGACTCCTACGAGCAGTACTTC

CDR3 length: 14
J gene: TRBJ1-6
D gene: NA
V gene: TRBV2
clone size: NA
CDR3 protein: CASSERGKGSPLHF
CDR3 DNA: TGTGCCAGCAGTGAAAGGGGGAAGGGGTCACCCCTCCACTTT

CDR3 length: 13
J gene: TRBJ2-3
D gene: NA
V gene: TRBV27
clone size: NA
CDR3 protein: CASTKPRVDTQYF
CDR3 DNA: TGTGCCAGCACAAAGCCTCGGGTGGATACGCAGTATTTT

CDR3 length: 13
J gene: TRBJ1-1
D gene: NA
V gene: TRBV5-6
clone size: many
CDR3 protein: CASSFEGNTEAFF
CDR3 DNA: TGTGCCAGCAGCTTTGAGGGGAACACTGAAGCTTTCTTT

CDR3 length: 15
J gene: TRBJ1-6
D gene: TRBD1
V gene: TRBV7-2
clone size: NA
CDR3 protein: CASSLMGQGGSPLHF
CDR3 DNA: TGTGCCAGCAGCTTAATGGGGCAGGGGGGTTCACCCCTCCACTTT

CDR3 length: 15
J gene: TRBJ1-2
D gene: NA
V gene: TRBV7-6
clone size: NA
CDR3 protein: CASSFGGSPNYGYTF
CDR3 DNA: TGTGCCAGCAGCTTTGGCGGAAGTCCTAACTATGGCTACACCTTC

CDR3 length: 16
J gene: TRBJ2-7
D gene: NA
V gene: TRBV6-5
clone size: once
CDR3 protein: CASSYSNDRPGYEQYF
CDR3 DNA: TGTGCCAGCAGTTACTCGAACGACCGCCCGGGCTACGAGCAGTACTTC

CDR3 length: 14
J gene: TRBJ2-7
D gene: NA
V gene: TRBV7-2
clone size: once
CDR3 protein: CASSLDSFGYEQYF
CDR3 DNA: TGTGCCAGCAGCCTGGACAGTTTTGGCTACGAGCAGTACTTC

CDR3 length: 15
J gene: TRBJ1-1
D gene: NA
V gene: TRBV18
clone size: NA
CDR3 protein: CASSPPQGGITEAFF
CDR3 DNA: TGTGCCAGCTCACCACCTCAGGGAGGGATCACTGAAGCTTTCTTT

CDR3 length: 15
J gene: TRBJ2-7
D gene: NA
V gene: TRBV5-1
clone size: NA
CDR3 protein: CASSLAGTQTYEQYF
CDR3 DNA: TGCGCCAGCAGCTTGGCCGGGACACAAACCTACGAGCAGTACTTC

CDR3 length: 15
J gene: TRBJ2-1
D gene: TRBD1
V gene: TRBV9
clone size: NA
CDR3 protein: CASSVGTGVYNEQFF
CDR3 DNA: TGTGCCAGCAGCGTCGGGACAGGGGTTTACAATGAGCAGTTCTTC

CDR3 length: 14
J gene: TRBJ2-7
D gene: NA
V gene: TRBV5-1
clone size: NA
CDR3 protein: CASSLPVPSGEQYF
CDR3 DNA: TGCGCCAGCAGCTTACCGGTGCCCTCAGGCGAGCAGTACTTC

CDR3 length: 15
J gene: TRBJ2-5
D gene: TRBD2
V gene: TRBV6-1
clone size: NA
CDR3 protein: CASSMGLAGGETQYF
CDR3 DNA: TGTGCCAGCAGTATGGGACTAGCGGGCGGCGAGACCCAGTACTTC

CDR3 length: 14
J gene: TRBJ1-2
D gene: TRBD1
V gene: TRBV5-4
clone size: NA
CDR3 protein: CASSSTGRLYGYTF
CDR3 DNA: TGTGCCAGCAGCTCGACAGGGAGGTTGTATGGCTACACCTTC

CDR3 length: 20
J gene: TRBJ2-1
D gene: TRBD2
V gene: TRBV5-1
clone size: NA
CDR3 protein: CASSTVWTSGGASTSNEQFF
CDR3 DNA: TGCGCCAGCAGCACGGTATGGACTAGCGGGGGGGCCTCAACGAGCAATGAGCAGTTCTTC

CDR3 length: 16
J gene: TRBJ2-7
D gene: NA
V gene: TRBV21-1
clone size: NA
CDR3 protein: CASSKSGGQDPYEQYF
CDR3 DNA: TGTGCCAGCAGCAAAAGCGGCGGACAGGACCCCTACGAGCAGTACTTC

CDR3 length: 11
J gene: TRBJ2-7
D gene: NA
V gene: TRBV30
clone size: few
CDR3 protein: CAWSKSGEQYF
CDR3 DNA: TGTGCCTGGAGTAAATCGGGCGAGCAGTACTTC

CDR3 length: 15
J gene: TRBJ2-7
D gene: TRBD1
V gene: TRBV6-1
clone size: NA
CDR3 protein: CASSDLGTGTYEQYF
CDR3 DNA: TGTGCCAGCAGTGACCTCGGGACAGGGACCTACGAGCAGTACTTC

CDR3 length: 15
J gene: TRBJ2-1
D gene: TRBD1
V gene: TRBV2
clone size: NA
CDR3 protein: CASSDGTGGMDEQFF
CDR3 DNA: TGTGCCAGCAGTGACGGGACAGGGGGCATGGATGAGCAGTTCTTC

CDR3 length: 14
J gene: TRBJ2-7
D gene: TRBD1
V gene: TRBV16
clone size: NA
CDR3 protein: CASSPYRTGYEQYF
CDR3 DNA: TGTGCCAGCAGCCCGTACCGGACAGGCTACGAGCAGTACTTC

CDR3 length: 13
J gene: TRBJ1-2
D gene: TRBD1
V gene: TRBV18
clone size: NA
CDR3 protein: CASSLQGARGYTF
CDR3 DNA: TGTGCCAGCTCGCTACAGGGGGCGCGTGGCTACACCTTC

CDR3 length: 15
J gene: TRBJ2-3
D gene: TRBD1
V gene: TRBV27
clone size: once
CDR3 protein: CASSRGTGRRDTQYF
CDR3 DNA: TGTGCCAGCAGTCGGGGGACAGGGAGGAGAGATACGCAGTATTTT

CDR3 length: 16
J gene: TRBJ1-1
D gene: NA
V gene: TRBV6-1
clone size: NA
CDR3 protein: CASRERQSYMNTEAFF
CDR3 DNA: TGTGCCAGCAGGGAAAGACAGAGTTACATGAACACTGAAGCTTTCTTT

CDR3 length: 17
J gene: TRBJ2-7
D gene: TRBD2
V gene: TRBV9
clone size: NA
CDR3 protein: CASSVDDITGGTYEQYF
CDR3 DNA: TGTGCCAGCAGCGTAGACGACATTACGGGAGGGACCTACGAGCAGTACTTC

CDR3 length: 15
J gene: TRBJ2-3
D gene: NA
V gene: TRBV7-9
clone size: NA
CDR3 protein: CSSSHTSRGTDTQYF
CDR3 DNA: TGTTCCAGCAGCCATACCTCCCGAGGCACAGATACGCAGTATTTT

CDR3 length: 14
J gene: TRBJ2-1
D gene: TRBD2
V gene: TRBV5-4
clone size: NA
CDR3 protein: CANSPSGAYNEQFF
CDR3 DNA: TGTGCCAACTCTCCTAGCGGGGCCTACAATGAGCAGTTCTTC

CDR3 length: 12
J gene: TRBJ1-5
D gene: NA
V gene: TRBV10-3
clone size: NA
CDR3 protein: CAISVNNQPQHF
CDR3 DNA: TGTGCCATCAGTGTTAACAATCAGCCCCAGCATTTT

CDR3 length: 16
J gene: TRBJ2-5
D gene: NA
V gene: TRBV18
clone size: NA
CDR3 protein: CASSVEGRFIQETQYF
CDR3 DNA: TGTGCCAGCTCAGTGGAGGGCAGGTTTATCCAAGAGACCCAGTACTTC

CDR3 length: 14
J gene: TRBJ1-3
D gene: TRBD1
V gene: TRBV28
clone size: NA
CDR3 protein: CASWTGASGNTIYF
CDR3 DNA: TGTGCCAGCTGGACAGGAGCCTCTGGAAACACCATATATTTT

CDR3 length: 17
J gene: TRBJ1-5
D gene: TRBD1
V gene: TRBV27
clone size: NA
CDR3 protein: CASRRGTGGGSNQPQHF
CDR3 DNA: TGTGCCAGCAGGCGAGGGACAGGGGGCGGTTCGAATCAGCCCCAGCATTTT

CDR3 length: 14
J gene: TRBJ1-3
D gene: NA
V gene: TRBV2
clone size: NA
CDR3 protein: CASIGGSSGNTIYF
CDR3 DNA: TGTGCCAGCATCGGAGGGAGCTCTGGAAACACCATATATTTT

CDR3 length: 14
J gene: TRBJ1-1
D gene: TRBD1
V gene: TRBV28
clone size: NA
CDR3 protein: CASSARTGLTEAFF
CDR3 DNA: TGTGCCAGCAGTGCGAGGACAGGGCTCACTGAAGCTTTCTTT

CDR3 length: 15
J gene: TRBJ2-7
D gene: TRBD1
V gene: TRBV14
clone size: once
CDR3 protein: CASSHYRGLTYEQYF
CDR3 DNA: TGTGCCAGCAGCCATTACAGGGGATTAACCTACGAGCAGTACTTC

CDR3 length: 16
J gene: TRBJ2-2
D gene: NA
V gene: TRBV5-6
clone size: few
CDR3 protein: CASSLGSRGWTGELFF
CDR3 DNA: TGTGCCAGCAGCTTGGGGTCCCGGGGATGGACCGGGGAGCTGTTTTTT

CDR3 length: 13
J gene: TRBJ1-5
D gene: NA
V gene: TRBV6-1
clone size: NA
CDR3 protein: CASSEWTDSSQHF
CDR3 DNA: TGTGCCAGCAGTGAGTGGACAGATAGTTCCCAGCATTTT

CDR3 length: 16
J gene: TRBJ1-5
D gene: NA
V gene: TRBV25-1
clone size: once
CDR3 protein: CASSEYKRKGRQPQHF
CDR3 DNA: TGTGCCAGCAGTGAATATAAACGGAAGGGGCGTCAGCCCCAGCATTTT

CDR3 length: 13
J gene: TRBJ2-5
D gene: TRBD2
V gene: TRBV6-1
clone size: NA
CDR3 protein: CASSGGALETQYF
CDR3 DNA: TGTGCCAGCAGCGGGGGGGCCCTGGAGACCCAGTACTTC

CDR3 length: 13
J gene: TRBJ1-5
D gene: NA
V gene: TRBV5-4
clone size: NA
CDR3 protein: CASSPDSDQPQHF
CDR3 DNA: TGTGCCAGCAGCCCGGACAGCGATCAGCCCCAGCATTTT

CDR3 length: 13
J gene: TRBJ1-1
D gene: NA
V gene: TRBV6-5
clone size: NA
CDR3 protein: CASRQQGNTEAFF
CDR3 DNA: TGTGCCAGCAGGCAACAGGGTAACACTGAAGCTTTCTTT

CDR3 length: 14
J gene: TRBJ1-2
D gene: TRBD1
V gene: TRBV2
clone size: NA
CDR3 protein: CASSSGQGIYGYTF
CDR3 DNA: TGTGCCAGCAGTTCCGGACAGGGGATCTATGGCTACACCTTC

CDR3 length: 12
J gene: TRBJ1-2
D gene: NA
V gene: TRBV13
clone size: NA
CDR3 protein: CASSPTGNGYTF
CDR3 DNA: TGTGCCAGCAGTCCCACAGGGAATGGCTACACCTTC

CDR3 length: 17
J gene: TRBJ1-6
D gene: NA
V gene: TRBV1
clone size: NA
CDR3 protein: CTSSSPDRLGNNSPLHF
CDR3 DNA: TGCACCAGCAGCAGCCCGGACAGGCTTGGGAATAATTCACCCCTCCACTTT